A single sample gave rise to the 14 T cell receptor beta chains below, sequenced in a study of blood T cell repertoires in COVID-19. The assay was immunoSEQ multiplex PCR, and TCRdb's table has in-frame clones only and misses some. The table has some 150,000 clones, around nine tenths seen once; the top ten hold more than 2%. Material for sequencing was peripheral blood. These receptors all stem from a woman in her 70s with acute or convalescent COVID-19.

The chain employs TRBV14 and TRBJ2-2; tentative D call: TRBD1 (6 bases). Germline V CDR1 and CDR2: SGHDN, FVKESK. This CDR3 spans 16 amino acids. V was trimmed by 1 base and J by 2 bases, leaving 11 bases between them. CDR3 in DNA: TGTGCCAGCAGCCAAGCCGGGACACTTAACACCGGGGAGCTGTTTTTT. Translating it yields CASSQAGTLNTGELFF.

The chain recombines TRBV10-2 with TRBJ1-2; the match to TRBD1 covers 7 bases. Germline assignment: CDR1 WSHSY and CDR2 SAAADI. Trimming at V came to 6 bases and at J to 8 bases, leaving 6 bases not matched to a gene. The CDR3 consists of 12 residues. Here the CDR3 DNA reads TGCGCCAGCAGCCCGGACAGGACGGGCTACACCTTC. It encodes CASSPDRTGYTF.

The chain joins TRBV10-1 to TRBJ2-7; D is undetermined. V gave up 4 bases and J gave up 3 bases, with 13 bases separating them. The CDR3 length is 14 residues. The germline CDR1 and CDR2 sequences are WNHNN and SYGVQD (reference sequence). The CDR3 loop reads CASSVESRRYEQYV. The CDR3 nucleotides read TGCGCCAGCAGTGTTGAGAGTCGTCGCTACGAGCAGTACGTC.

The rearrangement uses TRBV3-1 (or the pseudogene TRBV3-2) and TRBJ1-5, with a tentative D call TRBD1 (5 bases). The V and J ends lost 2 bases and 7 bases respectively, with 6 bases between them. The CDR3 covers 12 residues. CDR1 is LGHDT, CDR2 YNNKEL, per germline (reference sequence). In nucleotides, the CDR3 is TGTGCCAGCAGCCAACAGGGACAGCCCCAGCATTTT. This sequence encodes CASSQQGQPQHF.

V gene TRBV6-1 combines with J gene TRBJ2-3; D gene ambiguous. The CDR3 length is 14 residues. Germline CDR1 reads MNHNS; CDR2 reads SASEGT. Deletions cut 2 bases from V and 0 bases from J, with 6 bases between. The CDR3 DNA reads TGTGCCAGCAGTGAAACCCTAAGCACAGATACGCAGTATTTT. Residues: CASSETLSTDTQYF.

The chain couples TRBV7-2 to TRBJ1-5, with D possibly being TRBD1 (5 bases). Trimming pared 1 base from V and 3 bases from J, leaving 13 bases between. CDR1 is SGHTA, CDR2 FQGNSA, per germline. The CDR3 extends over 16 amino acids. The CDR3: CASSLGVAGTNQPQHF. CDR3 DNA sequence: TGTGCCAGCAGCTTAGGGGTCGCGGGGACCAATCAGCCCCAGCATTTT.

The chain links TRBV5-1 to TRBJ2-1; TRBD1 matches 10 bases. Germline V gives CDR1 SGHRS, CDR2 YFSETQ. This CDR3 has 15 amino acids. J lost 6 bases, V lost 0 bases, and 3 bases had no gene match. The DNA of the CDR3 is TGCGCCAGCAGCTTGGATGGGACAGGGGTCAATGAGCAGTTCTTC. Its protein product is CASSLDGTGVNEQFF.

This chain uses TRBV19 with TRBJ1-5; 10 nucleotides match TRBD1. V lost 5 bases to trimming and J lost 2 bases; unmatched junction nucleotides: 3. The length of the CDR3 is 15 residues. CDR1 and CDR2 (germline): LNHDA, SQIVND (reference sequence). The CDR3 DNA reads TGTGCCAGTAGTGACAGGGGGCTGGGCAATCAGCCCCAGCATTTT. Its protein product is CASSDRGLGNQPQHF.

This sequence joins TRBV18 and TRBJ1-1; D is ambiguous. The V gene's germline CDR1 is KGHSH and CDR2 LQKENI. V dropped 4 bases and J dropped 0 bases, with 15 bases sitting between them. This CDR3 is 16 amino acids long. In DNA form, the CDR3 reads TGTGCCAGCTCACGCCTGGCCGATGCCATGAACACTGAAGCTTTCTTT. This translates into CASSRLADAMNTEAFF.

This rearrangement joins TRBV25-1 to TRBJ1-1; 8 bases fit TRBD1. Looked up from germline, CDR1 is MGHDK and CDR2 is SYGVNS. This CDR3 is built from 14 residues. J lost 2 bases, V lost 6 bases, and 5 bases had no gene match. This CDR3 is CASSPDRGNTEAFF. The CDR3 DNA reads as TGTGCCAGCAGCCCCGACAGGGGAAACACTGAAGCTTTCTTT. Based on the CDR3 plus reference TRBV25-1 and TRBJ1-1, the full variable domain is EADIYQTPRYLVIGTGKKITLECSQTMGHDKMYWYQQDPGMELHLIHYSYGVNSTEKGDLSSESTVSRIRTEHFPLTLESARPSHTSQYLCASSPDRGNTEAFFGQGTRLTVV.

CDR3 sequence (DNA): TGTGCCAGCAGCTTCGGGGCAGGGGATGGCTACACCTTC. As protein: CASSFGAGDGYTF. The chain has TRBV5-6 and TRBJ1-2; D is perhaps TRBD1 (6 bases). CDR3 length: 13 amino acids. V shed 2 bases and J shed 6 bases, with 11 bases lying between them. Germline values: CDR1 SGHDT, CDR2 YYEEEE.

This chain connects TRBV7-8 to TRBJ1-5; a possible D gene is TRBD1 (6 bases). The CDR3 spans 14 residues. The germline CDR1 and CDR2 sequences are SGHVS and FQNEAQ. The germline V and J ends were trimmed by 7 bases and 1 base, with 11 bases remaining between them. The CDR3 nucleotides are TGTGCCAGCAACCACAGGGTCAGCAATCAGCCCCAGCATTTT. It translates to CASNHRVSNQPQHF.

This clone was detected only a few times. The chain is built from TRBV5-1 and TRBJ1-3; 7 bases are shared with TRBD1. Trimming at V came to 4 bases and at J to 4 bases, leaving 8 bases not matched to a gene. The CDR3 extends over 15 amino acids. Per the germline V gene, CDR1 is SGHRS and CDR2 is YFSETQ. CDR3 nucleotide sequence: TGCGCCAGCAGCCCCCAAACAGGGGAAGGAAACACCATATATTTT. Its translation: CASSPQTGEGNTIYF. The full variable domain, in which reference TRBV5-1 and TRBJ1-3 provide the parts outside the CDR3, is KAGVTQTPRYLIKTRGQQVTLSCSPISGHRSVSWYQQTPGQGLQFLFEYFSETQRNKGNFPGRFSGRQFSNSRSEMNVSTLELGDSALYLCASSPQTGEGNTIYFGEGSWLTVV.

V and J are TRBV19 and TRBJ2-1; TRBD2 matches 10 bases. The V segment lost 4 bases and the J segment 8 bases; nucleotides outside the gene matches: 17. CDR3 length: 18 amino acids. Germline values: CDR1 LNHDA, CDR2 SQIVND (reference sequence). The CDR3 reads CASSRYLRTAGGTDEQFF. The CDR3 nucleotides are TGTGCCAGTAGTAGATATTTGCGAACAGCGGGGGGGACGGATGAGCAGTTCTTC.